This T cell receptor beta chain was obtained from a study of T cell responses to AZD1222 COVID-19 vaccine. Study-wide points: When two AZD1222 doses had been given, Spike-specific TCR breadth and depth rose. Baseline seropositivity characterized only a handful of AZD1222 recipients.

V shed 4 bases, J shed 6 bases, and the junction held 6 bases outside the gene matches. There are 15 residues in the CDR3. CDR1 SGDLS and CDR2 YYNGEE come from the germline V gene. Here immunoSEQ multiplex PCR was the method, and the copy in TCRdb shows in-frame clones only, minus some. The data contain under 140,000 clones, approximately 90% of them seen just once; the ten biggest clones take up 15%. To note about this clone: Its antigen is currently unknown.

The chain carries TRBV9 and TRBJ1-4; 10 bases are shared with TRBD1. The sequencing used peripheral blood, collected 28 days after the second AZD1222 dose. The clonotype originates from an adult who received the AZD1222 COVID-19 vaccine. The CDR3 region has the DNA TGTGCCAGCAGCCTCAGACAGGGGGCAGATGAAAAACTGTTTTTT. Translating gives CASSLRQGADEKLFF.